A single T cell receptor (beta chain) is shown here with its context. Source study methods: Amplified reference gene primers provided the basis for estimating nucleated cell counts. TCRdb's table, derived via immunoSEQ multiplex PCR, lists solely in-frame clones and lacks some. V and J calls and clone size are those listed in that table; D and trimming were worked out from the DNA. The sample includes tens of thousands of clones, roughly 80% seen only once; the top ten take 18%. This sample was included in a study of blood T cell repertoires in COVID-19. Across the study: The United States, Italy and Spain supplied acute and convalescent COVID-19 samples. T cells, B-cell-depleted T cells, or PBMCs provided the cDNA or gDNA that served as material.

Trimming took off 5 bases at V and 5 bases at J, with 19 bases between the two ends. The CDR3 has 15 residues. Germline assignment: CDR1 SGHTA and CDR2 FQGNSA. The TCR comes from a woman aged 55-70 years with acute or convalescent COVID-19. The rearrangement links TRBV7-2 to TRBJ2-7, with D maybe TRBD2 (5 bases). Specimen: peripheral blood. CDR3 residues: CASSRMGVGMDEQYV. CDR3 coding DNA: TGTGCCAGCAGCAGAATGGGAGTTGGAATGGACGAGCAGTACGTC.